The next 3 T cell receptor beta chains were all read from a single sample in a study of response to subunit inactivated influenza vaccine. TCRdb reprocessed the RT-PCR reads via MiXCR and lists one record per CDR3 protein. Of about 780,000 distinct CDR3 sequences listed, around 18% are singletons. The sample here was PBMCs from blood, taken about 5 days after vaccination. The receptors derive from a man in his fifties who received an inactivated influenza vaccine.

The chain uses TRBV29-1 and TRBJ2-1; no definite D call. The germline V gene encodes CDR1 SQVTM and CDR2 ANQGSEA. CDR3 length equals 13 residues. V dropped 4 bases and J dropped 1 base, with 8 bases sitting between them. CDR3 DNA: TGCAGCGTTGGGGGTGGGTCCTACAATGAGCAGTTCTTC. Residues: CSVGGGSYNEQFF.

This clonotype was seen more than once but under ten times. V is TRBV4-3 and J is TRBJ1-2; D call uncertain. Trimming pared 0 bases from V and 8 bases from J, leaving 13 bases between. Germline V gives CDR1 LGHNA, CDR2 YSLEER. This CDR3 has 14 amino acids. The CDR3 DNA reads TGCGCCAGCAGCCAAGAACCCGAGGGCAGGGGCTACACCTTC. Translating it yields CASSQEPEGRGYTF.

This clonotype occurred many times. The V and J genes are TRBV29-1 and TRBJ2-1; D unresolved. Germline lookup yields CDR1 SQVTM and CDR2 ANQGSEA. CDR3 length equals 14 residues. V lost 7 bases to trimming and J lost 0 bases, with 13 bases between them. CDR3 sequence: CSAPLTGSYNEQFF. CDR3 DNA: TGCAGCGCGCCCCTGACGGGCTCCTACAATGAGCAGTTCTTC.